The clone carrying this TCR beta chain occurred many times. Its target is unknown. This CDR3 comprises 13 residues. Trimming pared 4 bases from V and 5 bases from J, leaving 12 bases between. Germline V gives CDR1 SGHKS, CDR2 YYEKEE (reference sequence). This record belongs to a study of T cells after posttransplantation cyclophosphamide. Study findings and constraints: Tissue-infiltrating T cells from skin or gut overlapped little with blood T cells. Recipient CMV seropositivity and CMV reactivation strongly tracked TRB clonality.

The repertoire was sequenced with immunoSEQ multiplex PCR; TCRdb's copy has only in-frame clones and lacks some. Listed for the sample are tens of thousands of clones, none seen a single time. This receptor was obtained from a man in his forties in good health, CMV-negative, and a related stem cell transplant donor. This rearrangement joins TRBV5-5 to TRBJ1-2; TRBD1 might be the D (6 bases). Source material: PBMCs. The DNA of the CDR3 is TGTGCCAGCAGCCTAGAGGGGGGGTATGGCTACACCTTC. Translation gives CASSLEGGYGYTF.